Below, 15 T cell receptor beta chains from the same sample are listed, as sequenced in a study of spatial heterogeneity in lung cancer. Indicated time point: sample taken at primary tumor resection. MiXCR was run by TCRdb on the 5' RACE reads, yielding one entry per CDR3 protein. The sample holds 20,000 to 25,000 distinct CDR3 sequences; around 4.3% are singletons and the top ten take less than 8%. This sample comprised PBMCs, obtained at surgery. All receptors come from a male donor with early-stage non-small cell lung cancer.

The table lists this clonotype with many counts. The gene calls are TRBV5-1 and TRBJ2-5; TRBD2 aligns across 12 bases. CDR1 SGHRS and CDR2 YFSETQ come from the germline V gene. This CDR3 has 17 residues. The trim removed 4 bases at V and 4 bases at J, leaving 11 bases unmatched. Written as DNA, the CDR3 is TGCGCCAGCAGCGAGGTGCTAGCGGGAGGGCCGGGAGAGACCCAGTACTTC. Translation: CASSEVLAGGPGETQYF. The full variable domain, rest sourced from reference TRBV5-1 and TRBJ2-5, is KAGVTQTPRYLIKTRGQQVTLSCSPISGHRSVSWYQQTPGQGLQFLFEYFSETQRNKGNFPGRFSGRQFSNSRSEMNVSTLELGDSALYLCASSEVLAGGPGETQYFGPGTRLLVL.

This clonotype was seen at least ten times. CDR3 region: CASSLAANTEAFF. CDR3 coding DNA: TGTGCCAGCAGCTTAGCAGCTAACACTGAAGCTTTCTTT. The J gene is TRBJ1-1, the V gene TRBV7-9; D unclear. CDR3 size: 13 residues. Germline lookup yields CDR1 SEHNR and CDR2 FQNEAQ (reference sequence). V lost 0 bases and J 2 bases, leaving 4 bases between the germline ends.

This clonotype was detected a few times. J is TRBJ1-2 and V is TRBV20-1; TRBD1 matches 7 bases. V gave up 6 bases and J gave up 0 bases; unmatched junction bases: 4. The CDR3 sequence is 13 residues long. From germline, CDR1 is DFQATT and CDR2 SNEGSKA (reference sequence). CDR3 in amino acids: CSAGTATNYGYTF. In nucleotides, the CDR3 is TGCAGTGCGGGGACAGCGACTAACTATGGCTACACCTTC.

This clonotype has only a few counts. The V call is TRBV4-2, the J call TRBJ2-3, with 9 bases identical to TRBD2. CDR1 is LGHNA, CDR2 YNFKEQ, per germline. The V gene end was trimmed by 3 bases and the J gene end by 2 bases; junction bases not matched to a gene: 12. The CDR3 totals 18 residues. CDR3 sequence reads: CASSHGSSGDFITDTQYF. The CDR3 coding sequence is TGTGCCAGCAGCCATGGCTCTAGCGGGGACTTTATCACAGATACGCAGTATTTT.

This clonotype was seen repeatedly, ten times or more. This chain connects TRBV9 to TRBJ2-7, with 8 bases fitting TRBD2. Per germline, CDR1 SGDLS and CDR2 YYNGEE. The CDR3 is made up of 15 amino acids. The J segment lost 2 bases and the V segment lost 1 base, leaving 5 bases of the junction unmatched. The CDR3 spells CASSVSGGAAYEQYF. The CDR3 region has the DNA TGTGCCAGCAGCGTATCCGGGGGGGCGGCCTACGAGCAGTACTTC.

This clonotype was recorded many times. The CDR3 bases are TGCGCCAGCAGCCCACTACCCGGGACAAACACCGGGGAGCTGTTTTTT. It translates to CASSPLPGTNTGELFF. This rearrangement joins TRBV5-1 to TRBJ2-2, with D possibly matching TRBD1 (6 bases). The CDR3 runs to 16 residues. Germline CDR1 and CDR2: SGHRS and YFSETQ. V was pared by 4 bases and J by 2 bases, with 15 bases between.

This clonotype was recorded a few times. V is TRBV4-3 and J is TRBJ1-1; 7 nucleotides agree with TRBD1. Germline loops: CDR1 LGHNA, CDR2 YSLEER. The CDR3 runs to 16 residues. V lost 0 bases and J lost 7; bases outside the gene matches: 11. In DNA form, the CDR3 reads TGCGCCAGCAGCCAAGATCCTAAGGGACAGAGGCTTGAAGCTTTCTTT. It translates to CASSQDPKGQRLEAFF.

This clonotype showed up many times. Compared with germline, one end of the junction differs, possibly owing to a read error. The chain employs TRBV19 and TRBJ2-1; 8 bases fit TRBD2. The CDR3 length is 13 residues. Germline CDR1 reads LNHDA; CDR2 reads SQIVND (reference sequence). The CDR3: CASSSAPNGRAVF. CDR3 DNA sequence: TGTGCCAGTAGCTCGGCCCCGAACGGGAGGGCCGTCTTC.

This clonotype was detected many times. The chain couples TRBV7-3 to TRBJ2-5; D tentatively fits TRBD1 or TRBD2 (5 bases each). The CDR3 covers 15 residues. Germline V CDR1 and CDR2: SGHTA, FQGTGA. V was cut by 5 bases and J by 5 bases, with 18 bases left in between. This chain's CDR3 is CASSPTGALRETQYF. CDR3 nucleotides: TGTGCCAGCAGCCCAACCGGGGCTTTGAGGGAGACCCAGTACTTC.

This clonotype appeared many times. The V gene is TRBV6-5, the J gene TRBJ1-5, with D uncertain. CDR1 and CDR2 (germline): MNHEY, SVGAGI. V was clipped by 0 bases and J by 6 bases, with 6 bases between them. The CDR3 loop spans 13 amino acids. DNA for the CDR3: TGTGCCAGCAGTTACTCGAATGGTCAGCCCCAGCATTTT. Translating gives CASSYSNGQPQHF.

In this sample, this clonotype turned up many times. The chain links TRBV20-1 to TRBJ1-2; D is unresolved. The CDR3 consists of 14 residues. V was clipped by 6 bases and J by 0 bases, with 14 bases between them. Looked up from germline, CDR1 is DFQATT and CDR2 is SNEGSKA (reference sequence). The CDR3 spells CSASSWDTNYGYTF. Here the CDR3 DNA reads TGCAGTGCCTCCTCTTGGGATACTAACTATGGCTACACCTTC.

This clonotype was counted ten times or more. The chain carries TRBV3-1 and TRBJ1-6, with TRBD1 as a possible D gene (5 bases). Germline V gene lookup returns CDR1 LGHDT and CDR2 YNNKEL (reference sequence). The CDR3 is 14 amino acids. The V end was cut by 3 bases, the J end by 6 bases, with 9 bases between. CDR3 region: CASSHEGSNSPLHF. Here the CDR3 DNA reads TGTGCCAGCAGCCACGAGGGGTCTAATTCACCCCTCCACTTT. The complete variable domain, with remaining parts taken from reference TRBV3-1 and TRBJ1-6, reads DTAVSQTPKYLVTQMGNDKSIKCEQNLGHDTMYWYKQDSKKFLKIMFSYNNKELIINETVPNRFSPKSPDKAHLNLHINSLELGDSAVYFCASSHEGSNSPLHFGNGTRLTVT.

This clonotype has a count of ten or more. The chain carries TRBV5-6 and TRBJ2-3, with 9 bases that match TRBD2. Germline CDR1 and CDR2: SGHDT and YYEEEE. The CDR3 runs to 16 residues. Trimming cost V 0 bases and J 4 bases; bases outside gene matches: 6. Here the CDR3 DNA reads TGTGCCAGCAGCTTGGAAAGCGGGAGGTTCGCAGATACGCAGTATTTT. Translating gives CASSLESGRFADTQYF. The full variable domain, rest sourced from reference TRBV5-6 and TRBJ2-3, is DAGVTQSPTHLIKTRGQQVTLRCSPKSGHDTVSWYQQALGQGPQFIFQYYEEEERQRGNFPDRFSGHQFPNYSSELNVNALLLGDSALYLCASSLESGRFADTQYFGPGTRLTVL.

This clonotype was counted ten times or more. This chain joins TRBV18 and TRBJ2-3; 7 bases agree with TRBD2. Germline V CDR1 and CDR2: KGHSH, LQKENI. The CDR3 spans 16 residues. Trimming took 2 bases from V and 4 from J; bases not matched to a gene: 9. CDR3 in DNA: TGTGCCAGCTCACCAGGCGGGGGTTATCCCCCAGATACGCAGTATTTT. Translated: CASSPGGGYPPDTQYF.

By share of the sample, this clonotype is medium-sized. This chain uses TRBV4-2 with TRBJ1-1; no clear D. The V end was cut by 4 bases, the J end by 0 bases, with 12 bases between. Germline CDR1 LGHNA, CDR2 YNFKEQ. CDR3 length: 15 amino acids. The CDR3 nucleotides read TGTGCCAGCAGCCCACGCGACGGACTGAACACTGAAGCTTTCTTT. Encoded protein: CASSPRDGLNTEAFF.